This is a list of T cell receptor beta chains from one sample in a study of cytomegalovirus exposure and HLA in healthy donors. Profiling relied on immunoSEQ multiplex PCR, and the TCRdb table lists in-frame clones only, not all of them. The table shows 150,000 to 200,000 clones, with roughly 80% occurring only once. The sample was PBMCs. The source of these receptors is a man aged 30 to 39 in good health and CMV-seropositive. Each CDR3 is given with its conserved first and last residue. A D gene is named only where the DNA matches it firmly. Some rows have no size entry. The others give once, few or many, or a class for an expanded clone.

>TRBV28|TRBJ1-2|.|.|15
CASSWGRGRSAGYTF
TGTGCCAGCAGTTGGGGGCGGGGGCGTTCCGCTGGCTACACCTTC
>TRBV7-2|TRBJ1-1|TRBD1|.|14
CASSLRQGQTEAFF
TGTGCCAGCAGCCTCCGACAGGGGCAGACTGAAGCTTTCTTT
>TRBV6-4|TRBJ2-1|TRBD2|few|15
CASSRTSGTPNEQFF
TGTGCCAGCAGTCGGACTAGCGGGACCCCCAATGAGCAGTTCTTC
>TRBV19|TRBJ1-2|TRBD1|.|13
CASSTDRGYGYTF
TGTGCCAGTAGTACCGACAGGGGTTATGGCTACACCTTC
>TRBV18|TRBJ1-3|.|.|16
CASSPPRGLSGNTIYF
TGTGCCAGCTCACCACCGCGGGGGCTCTCTGGAAACACCATATATTTT
>TRBV6-5|TRBJ2-7|.|.|13
CASSYRPSYEQYF
TGTGCCAGCAGTTACCGCCCCAGCTACGAGCAGTACTTC
>TRBV19|TRBJ2-1|TRBD2|.|15
CASPPGSGGPAEQFF
TGTGCCAGTCCGCCGGGGAGCGGGGGGCCCGCCGAGCAGTTCTTC
>TRBV9|TRBJ2-7|.|.|13
CASSGTASYEQYF
TGTGCCAGCAGCGGGACAGCTTCCTACGAGCAGTACTTC
>TRBV2|TRBJ2-1|.|.|12
CASAPSGVEQFF
TGTGCCAGCGCCCCGTCGGGTGTTGAGCAGTTCTTC
>TRBV28|TRBJ1-1|TRBD1|.|14
CASSLQGENTEAFF
TGTGCCAGCAGTTTACAGGGGGAGAACACTGAAGCTTTCTTT
>TRBV2|TRBJ2-1|TRBD1|few|17
CASRAAGGGGADNEQFF
TGTGCCAGCAGGGCCGCAGGGGGCGGCGGCGCGGACAATGAGCAGTTCTTC
>TRBV6-6|TRBJ1-3|.|.|14
CASSYLLTGNTIYF
TGTGCCAGCAGTTACTTGTTAACTGGAAACACCATATATTTT
>TRBV5-8|TRBJ2-1|.|once|11
CASSLDNEQFF
TGTGCCAGCAGCCTAGACAATGAGCAGTTCTTC
>TRBV21-1|TRBJ2-3|.|.|17
CASSNSGGAHRTDTQYF
TGTGCCAGCAGCAATAGCGGGGGGGCCCACCGCACAGATACGCAGTATTTT
>TRBV2|TRBJ1-4|TRBD1|.|16
CASSFRGGMPNEKLFF
TGTGCCAGCAGTTTTAGAGGGGGCATGCCTAATGAAAAACTGTTTTTT
>TRBV29-1|TRBJ1-6|TRBD1|.|13
CSVADRGNSPLHF
TGCAGCGTTGCAGACAGGGGAAATTCACCCCTCCACTTT
>TRBV5-4|TRBJ2-2|TRBD2|.|15
CASSFLAENTGELFF
TGTGCCAGCAGCTTTCTAGCGGAGAACACCGGGGAGCTGTTTTTT
>TRBV28|TRBJ2-7|.|.|16
CASTPTLAGIQYEQYF
TGTGCCAGCACCCCGACCCTTGCGGGGATACAGTACGAGCAGTACTTC
>TRBV4-1|TRBJ1-4|TRBD1|.|15
CASRPPGQGGEKLFF
TGCGCCAGCAGACCCCCGGGACAGGGAGGAGAAAAACTGTTTTTT
>TRBV18|TRBJ2-7|.|.|13
CASSPAPSYEQYF
TGTGCCAGCTCACCAGCCCCCTCCTACGAGCAGTACTTC
>TRBV30|TRBJ1-2|.|.|14
CAWRGDNFNYGYTF
TGTGCCTGGAGGGGGGACAACTTTAACTATGGCTACACCTTC
>TRBV7-9|TRBJ2-7|TRBD1|.|14
CASSLTGGGYEQYF
TGTGCCAGCAGCTTAACAGGGGGTGGCTACGAGCAGTACTTC
>TRBV6-1|TRBJ2-5|.|.|13
CASRPLAEETQYF
TGTGCCAGCAGGCCATTAGCGGAAGAGACCCAGTACTTC
>TRBV2|TRBJ1-5|.|.|14
CASTAEFSNQPQHF
TGTGCCAGCACCGCCGAGTTTAGCAATCAGCCCCAGCATTTT
>TRBV6-4|TRBJ1-5|.|.|14
CASSAELTGQPQHF
TGTGCCAGCAGCGCGGAATTAACAGGGCAGCCCCAGCATTTT
>TRBV7-2|TRBJ2-7|.|.|14
CASSLGGEGYEQYF
TGTGCCAGCAGCTTGGGGGGAGAGGGGTACGAGCAGTACTTC